This TCR beta chain was sequenced in a study of vaccination and CD4 T cells after COVID-19. Study details: Nasal swab PCR had shown SARS-CoV-2 positivity in the convalescent patients (roughly 10 mild cases, one severe case). Participants were vaccinated with two doses, given as either BNT162b2 or mRNA-1273 vaccine.

Treatment: approximately nine-day PBMC culture with coronavirus spike peptide pools or control peptides (ViraFEST assay). Concerning this clonotype: Its antigen is not identified.

The Oncomine TCR Beta short-read assay was what sequenced the DNA obtained from cultured CD4+ T cells. TCRdb recomputed calls from the PCR reads with MiXCR, one row per CDR3 protein. The sample shows 15,000 to 20,000 distinct CDR3 sequences, more than 45% of them seen only once. The V end was cut by 2 bases, the J end by 5 bases, with 12 bases between. This CDR3 has 14 amino acids. The germline CDR1 and CDR2 sequences are MNHNS and SASEGT. Sequencing input: CD4+ T cells from blood, cultured in vitro. This chain connects TRBV6-1 to TRBJ1-2; no definite D call. The sequence came from a human donor who had recovered from COVID-19. This CDR3 reads CASSEFYRGYGYTF. The CDR3 DNA follows: TGTGCCAGCAGTGAATTTTATCGGGGATATGGCTACACCTTC.